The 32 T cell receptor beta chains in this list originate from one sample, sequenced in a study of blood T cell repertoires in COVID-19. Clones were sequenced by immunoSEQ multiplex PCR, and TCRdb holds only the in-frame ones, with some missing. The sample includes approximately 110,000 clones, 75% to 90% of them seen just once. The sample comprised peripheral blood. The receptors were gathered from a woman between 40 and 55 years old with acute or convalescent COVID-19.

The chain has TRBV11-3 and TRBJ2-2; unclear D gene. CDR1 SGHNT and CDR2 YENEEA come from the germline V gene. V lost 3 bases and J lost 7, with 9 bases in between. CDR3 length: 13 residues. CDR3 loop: CASSFRTVGELFF. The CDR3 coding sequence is TGTGCCAGCAGCTTCCGCACGGTCGGGGAGCTGTTTTTT. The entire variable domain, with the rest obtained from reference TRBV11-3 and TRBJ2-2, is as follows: EAGVVQSPRYKIIEKKQPVAFWCNPISGHNTLYWYLQNLGQGPELLIRYENEEAVDDSQLPKDRFSAERLKGVDSTLKIQPAELGDSAVYLCASSFRTVGELFFGEGSRLTVL.

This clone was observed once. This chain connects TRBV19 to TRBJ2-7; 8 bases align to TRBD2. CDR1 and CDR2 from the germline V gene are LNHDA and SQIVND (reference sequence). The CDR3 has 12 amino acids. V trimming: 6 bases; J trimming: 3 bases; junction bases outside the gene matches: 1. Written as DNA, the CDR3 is TGTGCCAGTAGCGGGGGGGGCTACGAGCAGTACTTC. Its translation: CASSGGGYEQYF.

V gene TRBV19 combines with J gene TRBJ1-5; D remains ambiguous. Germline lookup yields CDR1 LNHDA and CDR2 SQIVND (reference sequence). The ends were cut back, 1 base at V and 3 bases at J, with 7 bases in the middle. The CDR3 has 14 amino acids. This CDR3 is CASSIGQVNQPQHF. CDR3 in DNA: TGTGCCAGTAGTATAGGGCAGGTCAATCAGCCCCAGCATTTT.

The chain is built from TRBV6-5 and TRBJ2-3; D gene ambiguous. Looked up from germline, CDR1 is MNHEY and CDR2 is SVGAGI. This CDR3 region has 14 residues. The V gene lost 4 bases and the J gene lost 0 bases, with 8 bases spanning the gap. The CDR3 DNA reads TGTGCCAGCAGTTTTTCCCCTAGCACAGATACGCAGTATTTT. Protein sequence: CASSFSPSTDTQYF.

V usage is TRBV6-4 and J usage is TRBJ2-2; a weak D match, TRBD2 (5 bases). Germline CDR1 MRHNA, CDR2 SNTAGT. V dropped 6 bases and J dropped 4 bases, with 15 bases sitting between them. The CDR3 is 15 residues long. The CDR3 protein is CASRRGFEGTGELFF. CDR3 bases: TGTGCCAGCAGAAGAGGGTTTGAGGGCACCGGGGAGCTGTTTTTT.

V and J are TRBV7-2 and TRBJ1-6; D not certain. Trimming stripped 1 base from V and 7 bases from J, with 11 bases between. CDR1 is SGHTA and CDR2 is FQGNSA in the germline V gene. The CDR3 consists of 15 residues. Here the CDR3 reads CASSLDGFGNSPLHF. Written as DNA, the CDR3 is TGTGCCAGCAGCTTAGACGGGTTCGGGAATTCACCCCTCCACTTT.

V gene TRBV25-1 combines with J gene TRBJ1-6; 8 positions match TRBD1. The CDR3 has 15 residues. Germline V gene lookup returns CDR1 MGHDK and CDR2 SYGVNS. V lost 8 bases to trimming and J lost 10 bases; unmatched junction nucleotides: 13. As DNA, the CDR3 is TGTGCCAGCCGGGATGCGACAGGGGAACGATCACCCCTCCACTTT. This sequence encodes CASRDATGERSPLHF.

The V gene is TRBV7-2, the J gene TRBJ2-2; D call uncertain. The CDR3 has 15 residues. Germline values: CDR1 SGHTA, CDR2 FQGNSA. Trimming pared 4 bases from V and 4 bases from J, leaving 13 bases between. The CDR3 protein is CASSSWAPATGELFF. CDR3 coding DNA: TGTGCCAGCAGCTCTTGGGCCCCTGCCACCGGGGAGCTGTTTTTT.

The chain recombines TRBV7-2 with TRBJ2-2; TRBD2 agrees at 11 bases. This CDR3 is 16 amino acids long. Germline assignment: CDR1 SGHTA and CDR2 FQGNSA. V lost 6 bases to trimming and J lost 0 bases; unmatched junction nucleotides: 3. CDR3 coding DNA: TGTGCCAGCAGTCTTAGCGGGGGGGCGAACACCGGGGAGCTGTTTTTT. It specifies CASSLSGGANTGELFF.

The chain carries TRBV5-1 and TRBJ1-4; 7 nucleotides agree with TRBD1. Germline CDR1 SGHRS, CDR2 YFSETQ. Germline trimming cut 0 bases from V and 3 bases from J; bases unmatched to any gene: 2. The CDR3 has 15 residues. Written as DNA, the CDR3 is TGCGCCAGCAGCTTGGGGGGGACAGCTAATGAAAAACTGTTTTTT. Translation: CASSLGGTANEKLFF.

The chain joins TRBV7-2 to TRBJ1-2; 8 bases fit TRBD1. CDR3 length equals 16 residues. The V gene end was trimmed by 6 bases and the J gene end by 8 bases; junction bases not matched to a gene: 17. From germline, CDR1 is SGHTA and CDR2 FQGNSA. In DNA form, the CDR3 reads TGTGCCAGCAGTCACCCGCCAGGGGGCTGGGTAGAGGGCTACACCTTC. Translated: CASSHPPGGWVEGYTF.

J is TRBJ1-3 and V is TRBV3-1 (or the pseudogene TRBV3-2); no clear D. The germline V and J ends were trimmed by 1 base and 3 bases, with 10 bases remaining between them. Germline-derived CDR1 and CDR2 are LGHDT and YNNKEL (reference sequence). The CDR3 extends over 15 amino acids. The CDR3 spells CASSQGTFHGNTIYF. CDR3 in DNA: TGTGCCAGCAGCCAAGGCACTTTCCATGGAAACACCATATATTTT.

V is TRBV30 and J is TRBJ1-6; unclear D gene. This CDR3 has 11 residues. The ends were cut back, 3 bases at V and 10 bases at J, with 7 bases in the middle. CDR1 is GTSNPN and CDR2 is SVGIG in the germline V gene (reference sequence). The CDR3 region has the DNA TGTGCCTGGAGCGATGCGTCACCCCTCCACTTT. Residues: CAWSDASPLHF.

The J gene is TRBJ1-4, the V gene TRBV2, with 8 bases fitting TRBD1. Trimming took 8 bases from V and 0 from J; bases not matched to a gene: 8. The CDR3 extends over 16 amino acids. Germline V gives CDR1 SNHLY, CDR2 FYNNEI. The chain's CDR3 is CASGRDRTATNEKLFF. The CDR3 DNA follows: TGTGCCAGCGGCCGGGACAGGACTGCAACTAATGAAAAACTGTTTTTT.

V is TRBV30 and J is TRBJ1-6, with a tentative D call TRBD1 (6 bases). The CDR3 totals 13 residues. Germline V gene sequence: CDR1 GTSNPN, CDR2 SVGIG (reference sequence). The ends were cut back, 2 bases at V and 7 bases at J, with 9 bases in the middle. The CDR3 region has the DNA TGTGCCTGGAGTAAACAGGGAAATTCACCCCTCCACTTT. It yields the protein CAWSKQGNSPLHF.

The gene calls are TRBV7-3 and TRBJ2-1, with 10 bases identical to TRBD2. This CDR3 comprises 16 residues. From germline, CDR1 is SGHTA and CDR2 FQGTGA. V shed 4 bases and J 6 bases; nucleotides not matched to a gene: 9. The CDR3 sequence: CASSSDRQRGGNEQFF. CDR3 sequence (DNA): TGTGCCAGCAGCTCTGACCGCCAGCGGGGGGGCAATGAGCAGTTCTTC.

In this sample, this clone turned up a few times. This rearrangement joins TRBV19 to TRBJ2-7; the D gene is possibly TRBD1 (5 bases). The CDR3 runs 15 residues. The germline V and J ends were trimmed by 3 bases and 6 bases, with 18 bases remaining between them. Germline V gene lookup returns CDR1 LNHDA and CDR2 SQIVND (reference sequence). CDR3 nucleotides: TGTGCCAGTAGTATGCGCGACAGTAGGGTGGCCGAGCAGTACTTC. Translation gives CASSMRDSRVAEQYF.

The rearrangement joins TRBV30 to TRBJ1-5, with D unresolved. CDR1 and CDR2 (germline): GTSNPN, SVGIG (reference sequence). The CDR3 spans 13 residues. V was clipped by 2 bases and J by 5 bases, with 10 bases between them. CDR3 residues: CAWSRGSHQPQHF. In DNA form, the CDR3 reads TGTGCCTGGAGTCGCGGTAGTCATCAGCCCCAGCATTTT.

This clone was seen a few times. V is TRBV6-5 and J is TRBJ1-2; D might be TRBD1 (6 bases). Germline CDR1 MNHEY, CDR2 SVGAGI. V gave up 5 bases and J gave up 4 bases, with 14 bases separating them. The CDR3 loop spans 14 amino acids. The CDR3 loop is CASSPDRSGYGYTF. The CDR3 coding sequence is TGTGCCAGCAGTCCCGACAGGTCAGGCTATGGCTACACCTTC.

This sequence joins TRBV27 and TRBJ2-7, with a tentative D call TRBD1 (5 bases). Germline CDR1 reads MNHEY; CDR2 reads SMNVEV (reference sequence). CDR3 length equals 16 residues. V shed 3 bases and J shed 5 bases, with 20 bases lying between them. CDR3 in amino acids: CASSFDTETVRDEQYF. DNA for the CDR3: TGTGCCAGCAGTTTTGATACCGAGACAGTAAGGGACGAGCAGTACTTC.

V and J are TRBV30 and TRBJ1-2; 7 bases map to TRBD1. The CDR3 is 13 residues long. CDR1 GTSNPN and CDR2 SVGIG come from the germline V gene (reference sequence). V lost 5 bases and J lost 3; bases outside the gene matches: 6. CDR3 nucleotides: TGTGCCTGGCTACAGGGGAATTACTATGGCTACACCTTC. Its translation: CAWLQGNYYGYTF. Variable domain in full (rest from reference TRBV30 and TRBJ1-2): SQTIHQWPATLVQPVGSPLSLECTVEGTSNPNLYWYRQAAGRGLQLLFYSVGIGQISSEVPQNLSASRPQDRQFILSSKKLLLSDSGFYLCAWLQGNYYGYTFGSGTRLTVV.

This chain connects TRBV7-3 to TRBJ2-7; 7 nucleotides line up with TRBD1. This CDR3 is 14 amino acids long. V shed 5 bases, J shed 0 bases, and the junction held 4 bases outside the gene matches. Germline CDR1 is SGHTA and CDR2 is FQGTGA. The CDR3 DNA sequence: TGTGCCAGCAGCCCGGACAGGAACTCCTACGAGCAGTACTTC. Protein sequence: CASSPDRNSYEQYF. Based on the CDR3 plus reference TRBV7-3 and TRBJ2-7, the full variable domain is GAGVSQTPSNKVTEKGKYVELRCDPISGHTALYWYRQSLGQGPEFLIYFQGTGAADDSGLPNDRFFAVRPEGSVSTLKIQRTERGDSAVYLCASSPDRNSYEQYFGPGTRLTVT.

In DNA form, the CDR3 reads TGTGCCAGCAGTCCCCTCACAGGGGATACTGAAGCTTTCTTT. It specifies CASSPLTGDTEAFF. The V call is TRBV6-6, the J call TRBJ1-1; 7 nucleotides match TRBD1. The trim removed 5 bases at V and 5 bases at J, leaving 8 bases unmatched. Per the germline V gene, CDR1 is MNHNY and CDR2 is SVGAGI (reference sequence). The CDR3 consists of 14 residues.

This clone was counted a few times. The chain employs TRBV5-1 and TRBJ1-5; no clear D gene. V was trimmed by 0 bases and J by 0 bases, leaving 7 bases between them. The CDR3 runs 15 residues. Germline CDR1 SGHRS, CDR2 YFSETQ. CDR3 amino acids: CASSLGGISNQPQHF. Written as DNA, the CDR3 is TGCGCCAGCAGCTTGGGAGGGATTAGCAATCAGCCCCAGCATTTT. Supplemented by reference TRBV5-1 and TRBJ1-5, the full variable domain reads KAGVTQTPRYLIKTRGQQVTLSCSPISGHRSVSWYQQTPGQGLQFLFEYFSETQRNKGNFPGRFSGRQFSNSRSEMNVSTLELGDSALYLCASSLGGISNQPQHFGDGTRLSIL.

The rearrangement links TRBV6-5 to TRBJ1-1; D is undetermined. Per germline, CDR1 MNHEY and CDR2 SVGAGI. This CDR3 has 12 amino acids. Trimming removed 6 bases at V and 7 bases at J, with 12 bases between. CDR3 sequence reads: CASSYRTSEAFF. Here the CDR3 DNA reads TGTGCCAGCAGCTACAGAACCAGTGAAGCTTTCTTT.

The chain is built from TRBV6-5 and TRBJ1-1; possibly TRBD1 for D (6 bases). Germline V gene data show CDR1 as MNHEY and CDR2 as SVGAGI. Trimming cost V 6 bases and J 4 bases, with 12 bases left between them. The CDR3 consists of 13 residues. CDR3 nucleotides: TGTGCCAGCAGCTCAAAAGGGGGCACTGAAGCTTTCTTT. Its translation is CASSSKGGTEAFF.

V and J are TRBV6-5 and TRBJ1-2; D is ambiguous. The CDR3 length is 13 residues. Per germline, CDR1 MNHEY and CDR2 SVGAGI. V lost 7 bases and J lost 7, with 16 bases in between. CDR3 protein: CASNGVWEAGYTF. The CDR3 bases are TGTGCCAGCAATGGGGTATGGGAGGCTGGCTACACCTTC.

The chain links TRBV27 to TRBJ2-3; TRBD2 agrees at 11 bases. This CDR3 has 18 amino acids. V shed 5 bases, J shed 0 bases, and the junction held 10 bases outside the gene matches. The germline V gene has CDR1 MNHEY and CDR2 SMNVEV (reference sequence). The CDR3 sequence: CASSLKTTSGESTDTQYF. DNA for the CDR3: TGTGCCAGCAGTCTCAAAACGACTAGCGGGGAGAGCACAGATACGCAGTATTTT.

The CDR3 sequence is CASSSQMENTEAFF. The CDR3 coding sequence is TGTGCCAGCAGCTCACAGATGGAGAACACTGAAGCTTTCTTT. The chain carries TRBV11-2 and TRBJ1-1; D gene ambiguous. V gave up 4 bases and J gave up 1 base, with 10 bases separating them. CDR1 and CDR2 (germline): SGHAT, FQNNGV. The CDR3 is 14 residues long.

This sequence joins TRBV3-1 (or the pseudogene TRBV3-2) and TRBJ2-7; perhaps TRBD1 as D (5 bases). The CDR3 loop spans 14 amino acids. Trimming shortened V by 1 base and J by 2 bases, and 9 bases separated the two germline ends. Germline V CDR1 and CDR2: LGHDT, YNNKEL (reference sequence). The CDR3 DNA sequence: TGTGCCAGCAGCCAAGGGACAAGTACCTACGAGCAGTACTTC. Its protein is CASSQGTSTYEQYF.

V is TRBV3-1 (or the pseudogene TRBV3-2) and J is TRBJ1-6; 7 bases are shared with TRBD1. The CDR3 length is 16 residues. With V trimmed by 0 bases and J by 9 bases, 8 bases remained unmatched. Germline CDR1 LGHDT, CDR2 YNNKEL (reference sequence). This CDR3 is CASSQDEGTVGSPLHF. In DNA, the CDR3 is TGTGCCAGCAGCCAAGATGAGGGGACAGTCGGTTCACCCCTCCACTTT.

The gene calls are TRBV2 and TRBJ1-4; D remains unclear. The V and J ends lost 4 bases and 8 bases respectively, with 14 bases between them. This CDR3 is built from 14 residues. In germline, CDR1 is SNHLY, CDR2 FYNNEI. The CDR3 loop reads CASSVVQRGEKLFF. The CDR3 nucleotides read TGTGCCAGCAGTGTCGTTCAGCGCGGAGAAAAACTGTTTTTT.